This T cell receptor beta chain came from a study of prognosis after radiotherapy for stage I lung cancer (dated by TCRdb to about 2021). Concerning the study at large: Between April 2018 and early 2019, some 20 patients with stage I NSCLC were enrolled in Nanjing, China. In every patient, SBRT was given without any concurrent therapy. Ages in the cohort of some 13 men and over 5 women ranged from 53 to 84 years, with a median of 74. Tumor histology was squamous cell carcinoma in more than five patients and adenocarcinoma in about a dozen. The study sequenced about 40 blood samples from roughly 19 patients, one before and one after SBRT per patient. Distant metastases were developed by four of the 19 patients after SBRT, at a median of roughly 7 months, whereas no significant progression was observed in the other 15 patients. SBRT was delivered in 3 to 5 fractions with a biologically effective dose of at least 100 Gy, and image-guided IMRT or VMAT was used for delivery. Peripheral blood TCR beta repertoires were profiled in stage I NSCLC patients before and after stereotactic body radiotherapy, and the study then linked these repertoires to distant failure. Roughly 15 of the patients presented with newly diagnosed primary stage I lung tumors; five had oligometastatic NSCLC following surgical resection of the primary tumor. All patients were considered medically inoperable, owing to comorbidities in 11 to 13 and refusal of surgery in over 5.

Trimming costs V 8 bases and J 6 bases, and their ends lie 20 bases apart. The germline V gene sets CDR1 to MNHNS and CDR2 to SASEGT. The CDR3 spans 15 residues, from the cysteine through the phenylalanine. This entry keeps only the CDR3 DNA: 45 bases, framed from base 1. All patients had node-negative disease on CT and PET/CT, and none had a history of other malignancies or prior chemotherapy or radiotherapy. At each of two time points, six milliliters of peripheral venous blood were collected into EDTA tubes. Ficoll-Paque Plus density-gradient centrifugation was used to isolate PBMCs. Immediately after collection, samples were stored at -80 degrees C until analysis. The sample holds a few counts of this clonotype. Which antigen it targets is not known. A much larger clone sits a single nucleotide away, making a read error possible. Beyond this particular receptor, the publication reports: No determination of tumor specificity was made for expanded TCR clones. Limitations of the study included a small cohort and short follow-up, and the study findings need independent validation. Post-SBRT Shannon entropy and its change from baseline were lower in patients who developed distant metastases; baseline Shannon entropy was not associated with metastases. None of the reported P values were adjusted for multiple comparisons. Differences by metastasis status were reportedly seen in TRBV and TRBJ usage frequencies, involving two V genes at baseline and, after SBRT, nine V genes and two J genes. Unique TCR clone counts fell after SBRT (median about 9,600 before versus several thousand after; Wilcoxon paired P=0.011).

Two rounds of multiplex PCR were performed to amplify the TCR beta CDR3 region from genomic DNA. In the first round of PCR, primers specific to each TRBV and TRBJ gene were used, and the primer sequences are filed in Chinese patent CN105087789A. Universal primers were used in the second round of PCR. The Roche High Pure PCR Template Preparation Kit was used to extract genomic DNA from the frozen PBMCs. The libraries underwent paired-end sequencing with 151 bp reads on an Illumina HiSeq 3000. The study's processing was this. CutAdapt was used to remove raw reads lacking the multiplex PCR primer sequences. Using PEAR, the high-quality paired reads were merged into contigs. By aligning each contig to reference sequences, MiXCR assigned the TRB V, D and J gene segments to that contig. To remove sequencing errors, CDR3 sequences were clustered according to base quality and sequence similarity. Shannon entropy normalized by the natural log of productive TCR sequence number was used as the measure of diversity. Clonality was defined as one minus Shannon entropy divided by the natural log of the number of unique clonotypes. Using the Youden index from ROC curves, the researchers picked the repertoire-metric cut-offs for progression-free survival, and all analyses were carried out in R 3.5.3. TCRdb itself trimmed the public reads at Q25 with fastp, ran MiXCR and retained productive beta chains. A single entry per CDR3 protein holds the most common genes and DNA from its merged rows. TCRdb's processing, not the authors', yielded these V and J calls. This sample holds 50,000 to 75,000 distinct CDR3 sequences; around a quarter were observed only once. Of the sample, about 7.5% falls within the top ten clones.

The chain links TRBV6-1 with TRBJ2-1; the D segment is perhaps TRBD1 or TRBD2, each sharing 5 matched bases. The sequences come from PBMCs, collected before or after stereotactic body radiation therapy (not recorded which). This clonotype was obtained from a donor aged 50 or older with non-small cell lung cancer. The nucleotide sequence reads as follows: TGTGCCAGCCGAGCCGGGACCCGGGTGGGCAATGAGCAGTTCTTC. This sequence encodes CASRAGTRVGNEQFF.